A single TCR beta chain is shown here with its context. The V gene's germline CDR1 is LGHDT and CDR2 YNNKEL (reference sequence). This CDR3 is 19 amino acids long. The junction had 12 bases not matched to a gene; V was cut back by 4 bases and J by 2 bases. In the authors' workflow: Amplifying reference gene primers gave estimates of nucleated cell counts. Profiling relied on immunoSEQ multiplex PCR, and the TCRdb table lists in-frame clones only, not all of them. D and trimming come from the DNA, and the V and J calls and clone size come from that table. Of some 200,000 clones in the sample, 80% to 90% are singletons; the top ten hold roughly 8.7%. The data derive from a study of blood T cell repertoires in COVID-19. For the study at large: Some COVID-19 samples were acute and others convalescent; all came from the United States, Italy and Spain. PBMCs, B-cell-depleted T cells, or T cells were the source of the cDNA or gDNA that made up the material.

Sequences were obtained from peripheral blood. The clonotype originates from a man aged 45 to 65 with active or convalescent COVID-19. This chain connects TRBV3-1 (or the pseudogene TRBV3-2) to TRBJ2-3, with 13 positions matching TRBD2. The DNA for the CDR3 is TGTGCCAGCAGCCTATGGACTAGCGGGGGCCCGAAGGACACAGATACGCAGTATTTT. Amino acid sequence: CASSLWTSGGPKDTDTQYF.